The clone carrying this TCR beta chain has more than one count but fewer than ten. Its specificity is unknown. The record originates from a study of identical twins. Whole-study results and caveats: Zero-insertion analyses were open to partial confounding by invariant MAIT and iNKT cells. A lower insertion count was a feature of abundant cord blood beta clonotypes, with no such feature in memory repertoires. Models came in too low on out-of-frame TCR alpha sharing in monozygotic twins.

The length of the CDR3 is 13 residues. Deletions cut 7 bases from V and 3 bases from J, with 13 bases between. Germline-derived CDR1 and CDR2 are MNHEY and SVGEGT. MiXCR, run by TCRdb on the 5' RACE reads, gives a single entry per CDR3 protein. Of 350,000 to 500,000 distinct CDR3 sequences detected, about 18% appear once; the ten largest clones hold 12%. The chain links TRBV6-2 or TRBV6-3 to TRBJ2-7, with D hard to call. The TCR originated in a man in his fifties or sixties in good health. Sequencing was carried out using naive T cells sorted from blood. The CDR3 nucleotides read TGTGCCAGCACTTCGCAGACCTACTACGAGCAGTACTTC. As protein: CASTSQTYYEQYF.